The 29 T cell receptor beta chains reported below all come from one sample, sequenced in a study of metastatic and nonmetastatic thyroid tumors. Using MiXCR, TCRdb reanalyzed the PCR reads. The table shows about 53,000 clones, with approximately 20% occurring only once. Thyroid surgery had not been preceded by any treatment in any patient. Input material: blood. The source of these receptors is a female donor with papillary thyroid cancer or a benign thyroid nodule (not recorded which). Some clones in this sample may be carry-over from other donors' samples.

Note on this clone: This may be a read error, as it is one base from a much larger clone. Other DNA sequences of this sample code for an identical CDR3. The chain links TRBV28 to TRBJ2-1; TRBD2 matches 10 bases. V gave up 4 bases and J gave up 13 bases; unmatched junction bases: 16. The germline gives CDR1 MDHEN, CDR2 SYDVKM. This CDR3 comprises 16 residues. CDR3 region: CASSSQRLAGTSEQFF. CDR3 nucleotide sequence: TGTGCCAGCAGTTCGCAAAGACTAGCGGGTACTAGTGAACAGTTCTTC.

This clone was seen repeatedly, ten times or more. This chain joins TRBV7-2 and TRBJ1-5; D is unresolved. The V gene lost 3 bases and the J gene lost 2 bases, with 5 bases spanning the gap. This CDR3 region has 13 residues. Germline CDR1 reads SGHTA; CDR2 reads FQGNSA. DNA of the CDR3: TGTGCCAGCAGCTTTGCGGGCAATCAGCCCCAGCATTTT. It is translated as CASSFAGNQPQHF. The full variable domain, completed using reference TRBV7-2 and TRBJ1-5, is GAGVSQSPSNKVTEKGKDVELRCDPISGHTALYWYRQSLGQGLEFLIYFQGNSAPDKSGLPSDRFSAERTGGSVSTLTIQRTQQEDSAVYLCASSFAGNQPQHFGDGTRLSIL.

There are many counts of this clone. The J gene is TRBJ2-1, the V gene TRBV27; 16 nucleotides agree with TRBD2. Germline assignment: CDR1 MNHEY and CDR2 SMNVEV (reference sequence). This CDR3 is 17 amino acids long. CDR3 nucleotide sequence: TGTGCAGAGGGAGGGACTAGCGGGAGGGTAGCCTACAATGAGCAGTTCTTC. This encodes CAEGGTSGRVAYNEQFF.

This clone has just a few counts. The junction shows a germline mismatch at one end, possibly a read error. This sequence joins TRBV28 and TRBJ2-6; D gene ambiguous. The V gene's germline CDR1 is MDHEN and CDR2 SYDVKM. The CDR3 is made up of 15 amino acids. The CDR3 here is CASSTRVSGSNFLTF. CDR3 in DNA: TGTGCCAGCAGTACAAGGGTCTCTGGGTCCAACTTCCTGACTTTC.

Notes on this clone: A junction end diverges from the germline sequence, so it may reflect a read error. The J gene is TRBJ1-2, the V gene TRBV5-6; D is uncertain. Germline V gives CDR1 SGHDT, CDR2 YYEEEE. This CDR3 region has 14 residues. The CDR3 here is CGSSLVGSNYGYTF. In nucleotides, the CDR3 is TGTGGCAGCAGCTTGGTTGGATCTAACTATGGCTACACCTTC.

As regards this clone: A much larger clone sits a single nucleotide away, making a read error possible. V gene TRBV5-1 combines with J gene TRBJ2-5; 9 bases map to TRBD1. CDR3 length: 15 amino acids. Germline CDR1 is SGHRS and CDR2 is YFSETQ. The CDR3 DNA follows: TGCGCCAGAAGCTTGGTGGGGACAGGGTTTCAGACCCAGTACTTC. This sequence encodes CARSLVGTGFQTQYF. The complete variable domain, with remaining parts taken from reference TRBV5-1 and TRBJ2-5, reads KAGVTQTPRYLIKTRGQQVTLSCSPISGHRSVSWYQQTPGQGLQFLFEYFSETQRNKGNFPGRFSGRQFSNSRSEMNVSTLELGDSALYLCARSLVGTGFQTQYFGPGTRLLVL.

In its sample, this clone was seen many times. This chain joins TRBV20-1 and TRBJ2-1; 8 nucleotides agree with TRBD2. J lost 0 bases, V lost 3 bases, and 10 bases had no gene match. The germline CDR1 and CDR2 sequences are DFQATT and SNEGSKA (reference sequence). This CDR3 is 17 amino acids long. The CDR3 DNA reads TGCAGTGCTAGCGGTGGGATAGCGGGAAGCTCCTACAATGAGCAGTTCTTC. The encoded protein is CSASGGIAGSSYNEQFF.

This clone was detected once. This chain uses TRBV18 with TRBJ1-3; D is ambiguous. This CDR3 spans 15 amino acids. V lost 6 bases to trimming and J lost 1 base, with 13 bases between them. From germline, CDR1 is KGHSH and CDR2 LQKENI. CDR3 sequence reads: CASSRKEKSGNTIYF. The CDR3 nucleotides read TGTGCCAGCTCGCGAAAGGAAAAATCTGGAAACACCATATATTTT.

The chain employs TRBV30 and TRBJ1-4, with unresolved D. The germline V and J ends were trimmed by 1 base and 1 base, with 7 bases remaining between them. Germline assignment: CDR1 GTSNPN and CDR2 SVGIG (reference sequence). CDR3 length equals 14 residues. CDR3 residues: CAWSGAETNEKLFF. In DNA, the CDR3 is TGTGCCTGGAGTGGAGCGGAAACTAATGAAAAACTGTTTTTT.

The chain links TRBV27 to TRBJ2-7, with a possible D match to TRBD1 (5 bases). This CDR3 is 16 amino acids long. Germline CDR1 is MNHEY and CDR2 is SMNVEV (reference sequence). V was shortened by 5 bases and J by 5 bases, with 22 bases between the two germline ends. Here the CDR3 DNA reads TGTGCCAGCAGTCAGACAGCGCTCGCGAGTGTGCACGAGCAGTACTTC. The encoded protein is CASSQTALASVHEQYF.

In this sample, this clone turned up many times. This chain connects TRBV11-2 to TRBJ1-6; D uncertain. Trimming cost V 1 base and J 5 bases, with 3 bases left between them. Germline CDR1 is SGHAT and CDR2 is FQNNGV. The CDR3 spans 13 residues. CDR3 region: CASSLVDNSPLHF. Written as DNA, the CDR3 is TGTGCCAGCAGCTTAGTCGATAATTCACCCCTCCACTTT.

This clone was counted ten times or more. For the CDR3, the DNA is TGCAGTGCTAGAGATTACCAGCGATTCACAGATACGCAGTATTTT. It translates to CSARDYQRFTDTQYF. The chain is built from TRBV20-1 and TRBJ2-3; unclear D gene. The ends were cut back, 0 bases at V and 2 bases at J, with 12 bases in the middle. Germline CDR1 reads DFQATT; CDR2 reads SNEGSKA (reference sequence). The CDR3 has 15 amino acids.

This clone was picked up many times. A much larger clone differs by one base, so this may be a read error. The same CDR3 is also encoded by other DNA sequences in this sample. The chain employs TRBV6-1 and TRBJ2-1; 11 bases are shared with TRBD2. The CDR3 length is 16 residues. Germline CDR1 and CDR2: MNHNS and SASEGT. J lost 9 bases, V lost 6 bases, and 13 bases had no gene match. CDR3 sequence reads: CASSQTSGIYRGEQFF. The CDR3 DNA follows: TGTGCCAGCAGCCAGACTAGCGGGATTTATCGCGGTGAGCAGTTCTTC.

This clone was counted at least ten times. The chain employs TRBV6-1 and TRBJ1-1; D uncertain. The CDR3 covers 13 residues. Trimming cost V 6 bases and J 3 bases, with 11 bases left between them. Germline loops: CDR1 MNHNS, CDR2 SASEGT. The CDR3 reads CASSLERYTEAFF. The DNA of the CDR3 is TGTGCCAGCAGCCTAGAGCGGTACACTGAAGCTTTCTTT.

Notes on this clone: This likely comes from a read error, as the CDR3 has no conserved phenylalanine or tryptophan at its end. The DNA is left out, because the CDR3 cannot be placed on it with certainty; the CDR3 is given as TCRdb lists it. The J gene is TRBJ1-1, the V gene TRBV30; the table's D call, TRBD1, has no DNA check behind it. Germline assignment: CDR1 GTSNPN and CDR2 SVGIG (reference sequence). The CDR3 is 13 amino acids in total, end residues counted. The CDR3 is CAWTDPGDTEPFL.

This clone was counted at least ten times. J is TRBJ2-1 and V is TRBV6-1; 12 nucleotides match TRBD2. The CDR3 contains 15 residues. Germline trimming cut 7 bases from V and 6 bases from J; bases unmatched to any gene: 7. Germline V CDR1 and CDR2: MNHNS, SASEGT. CDR3 DNA: TGTGCCAGCACCCCCGGGACTAGCGGGTCCAATGAGCAGTTCTTC. It codes for CASTPGTSGSNEQFF.

This clone was seen at least ten times. This chain joins TRBV27 and TRBJ2-1, with D possibly being TRBD2 (6 bases). V was clipped by 4 bases and J by 6 bases, with 13 bases between them. This CDR3 is 14 amino acids long. Germline V gives CDR1 MNHEY, CDR2 SMNVEV (reference sequence). The CDR3 coding sequence is TGTGCCAGCAGTTATTTTGGCGGGGTCAATGAGCAGTTCTTC. Translating it yields CASSYFGGVNEQFF.

The rearrangement uses TRBV6-2 or TRBV6-3 and TRBJ2-7; a possible D gene is TRBD2 (6 bases). The CDR3 is made up of 18 amino acids. Germline CDR1 and CDR2: MNHEY and SVGEGT. Trimming pared 7 bases from V and 2 bases from J, leaving 27 bases between. CDR3 nucleotide sequence: TGTGCCAGCATCCACCGGGTGTTAGCGGTAGGAGGTGCCTACGAGCAGTACTTC. This translates into CASIHRVLAVGGAYEQYF.

This clone came up many times. The rearrangement joins TRBV6-1 to TRBJ2-5; D unclear. CDR1 is MNHNS, CDR2 SASEGT, per germline. The CDR3 sequence is 15 residues long. V lost 6 bases and J lost 5, with 19 bases in between. The CDR3 coding sequence is TGTGCCAGCAGCCCCCAAACCTCAGGAAGGGAGACCCAGTACTTC. Its protein is CASSPQTSGRETQYF.

In its sample, this clone was seen many times. One end of the junction fails to match germline, which may point to a read error. The V call is TRBV5-6, the J call TRBJ1-2; D remains ambiguous. Germline assignment: CDR1 SGHDT and CDR2 YYEEEE. This CDR3 has 13 amino acids. The CDR3, as DNA: TGTGCCAGCACCTGGGAGGGATCCTATGGCTACATCTTC. It is translated as CASTWEGSYGYIF.

This clone was observed at least ten times. J is TRBJ2-1 and V is TRBV24-1; maybe TRBD2 (6 bases). Germline V gene lookup returns CDR1 KGHDR and CDR2 SFDVKD. Trimming stripped 3 bases from V and 6 bases from J, with 14 bases between. CDR3 length equals 15 residues. CDR3 amino acids: CATSDQSRDFNEQFF. The DNA of the CDR3 is TGTGCCACCAGTGATCAGTCCCGGGACTTCAATGAGCAGTTCTTC.

The sample holds one count of this clone. This chain connects TRBV30 to TRBJ2-1, with D perhaps being TRBD1 or TRBD2 (5 bases each). The germline CDR1 and CDR2 sequences are GTSNPN and SVGIG (reference sequence). The CDR3 sequence is 14 residues long. V lost 2 bases to trimming and J lost 0 bases, with 8 bases between them. CDR3 protein: CAWSWDASYNEQFF. DNA for the CDR3: TGTGCCTGGAGTTGGGACGCCTCCTACAATGAGCAGTTCTTC.

This clone was seen ten or more times. The V and J genes are TRBV30 and TRBJ2-1, with 7 bases identical to TRBD2. The CDR3 runs 14 residues. In germline, CDR1 is GTSNPN, CDR2 SVGIG (reference sequence). V was clipped by 3 bases and J by 9 bases; unmatched bases: 11. The CDR3 region is CAWSEGPGLSEQFF. In DNA form, the CDR3 reads TGTGCCTGGAGCGAGGGGCCGGGACTATCTGAGCAGTTCTTC.

Regarding this clone: One junction end disagrees with the germline gene, perhaps due to a read error. V gene TRBV6-4 combines with J gene TRBJ2-3; D may be TRBD2 (6 bases). This CDR3 is 18 amino acids long. Germline lookup yields CDR1 MRHNA and CDR2 SNTAGT. The chain's CDR3 is CARSDRPPVGGATDTHYF. CDR3 nucleotide sequence: TGTGCCAGAAGCGACCGTCCTCCAGTGGGAGGCGCCACAGATACGCATTATTTT.

To note about this clone: The junction departs from germline at one end; a sequencing error may be responsible. The V gene is TRBV20-1, the J gene TRBJ1-2; 8 positions match TRBD1. Germline V lookup: CDR1 DFQATT, CDR2 SNEGSKA (reference sequence). This CDR3 spans 16 amino acids. CDR3 amino acids: CIARPGQVLVNYRYTF. Written as DNA, the CDR3 is TGCATTGCTAGGCCGGGACAGGTATTGGTTAACTATCGCTACACCTTC.

This clone was counted many times. V gene TRBV6-1 combines with J gene TRBJ2-5, with 10 bases matching TRBD2. The length of the CDR3 is 16 residues. With V trimmed by 5 bases and J by 5 bases, 11 bases remained unmatched. Germline V gene data show CDR1 as MNHNS and CDR2 as SASEGT. The CDR3 DNA reads TGTGCCAGCAGTCCTCTCAGCGGGAGGGACTGGGAGACCCAGTACTTC. This codes for CASSPLSGRDWETQYF.

This clone counts as medium-sized. V is TRBV6-1 and J is TRBJ2-7; 7 bases line up with TRBD1. The CDR3 is 16 amino acids. Per the germline V gene, CDR1 is MNHNS and CDR2 is SASEGT. V dropped 5 bases and J dropped 5; count of bases not matched to a gene: 15. The CDR3 DNA sequence: TGTGCCAGCAGTTCCTACCGGGGTGACAGGGAACACGAGCAGTACTTC. It yields the protein CASSSYRGDREHEQYF.

This clone was picked up many times. V usage is TRBV20-1 and J usage is TRBJ2-3, with unresolved D. The CDR3 length is 13 residues. The V and J ends lost 7 bases and 3 bases respectively, with 14 bases between them. Germline-derived CDR1 and CDR2 are DFQATT and SNEGSKA (reference sequence). CDR3 residues: CSVERTGTDTQYF. DNA for the CDR3: TGCAGTGTAGAAAGAACTGGAACAGATACGCAGTATTTT.

The rearrangement links TRBV5-1 to TRBJ2-7; a possible D gene is TRBD1 (6 bases). The length of the CDR3 is 16 residues. V dropped 2 bases and J dropped 0 bases, with 15 bases sitting between them. The germline V gene has CDR1 SGHRS and CDR2 YFSETQ. The CDR3 is CASSLTWGTSSYEQYF. In DNA form, the CDR3 reads TGCGCCAGCAGCTTAACCTGGGGGACATCCTCCTACGAGCAGTACTTC.